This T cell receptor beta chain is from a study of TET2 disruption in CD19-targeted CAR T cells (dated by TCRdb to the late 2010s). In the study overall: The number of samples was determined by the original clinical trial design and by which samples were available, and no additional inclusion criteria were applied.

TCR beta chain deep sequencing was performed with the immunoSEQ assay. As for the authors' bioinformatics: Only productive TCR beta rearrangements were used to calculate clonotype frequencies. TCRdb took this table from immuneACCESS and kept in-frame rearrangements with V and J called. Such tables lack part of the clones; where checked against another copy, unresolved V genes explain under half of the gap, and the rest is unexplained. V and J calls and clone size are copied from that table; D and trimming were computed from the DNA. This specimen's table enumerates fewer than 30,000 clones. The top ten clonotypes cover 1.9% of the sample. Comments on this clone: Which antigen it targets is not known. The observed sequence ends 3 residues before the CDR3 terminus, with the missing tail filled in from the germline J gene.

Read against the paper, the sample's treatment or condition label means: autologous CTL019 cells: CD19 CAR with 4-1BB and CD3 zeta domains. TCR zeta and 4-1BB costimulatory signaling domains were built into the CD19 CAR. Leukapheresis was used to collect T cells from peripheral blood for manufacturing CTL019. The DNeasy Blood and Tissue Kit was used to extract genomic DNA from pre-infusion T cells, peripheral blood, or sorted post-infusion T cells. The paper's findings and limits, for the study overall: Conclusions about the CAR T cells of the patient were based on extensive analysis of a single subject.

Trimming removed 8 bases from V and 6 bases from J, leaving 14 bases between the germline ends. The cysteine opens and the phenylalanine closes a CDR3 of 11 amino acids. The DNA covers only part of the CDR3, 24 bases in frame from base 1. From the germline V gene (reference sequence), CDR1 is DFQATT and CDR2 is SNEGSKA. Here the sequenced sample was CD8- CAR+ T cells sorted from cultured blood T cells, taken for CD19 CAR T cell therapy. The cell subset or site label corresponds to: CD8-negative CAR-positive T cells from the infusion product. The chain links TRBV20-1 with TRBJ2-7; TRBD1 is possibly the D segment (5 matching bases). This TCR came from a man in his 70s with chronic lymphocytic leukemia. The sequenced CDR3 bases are TGCAGTCCGCTAAAGGGGTGCGAG. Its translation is CSPLKGCE. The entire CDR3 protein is CSPLKGCEQYF.